The 21 T cell receptor beta chains below come from one sample, sequenced in a study of shared clonotypes between healthy human individuals. Using immunoSEQ multiplex PCR, the repertoire was profiled, and TCRdb retains in-frame clones only, with some absent. The table includes about 2.3 million clones, approximately 93% detected once. Sequencing input: naive CD4+ T cells from PBMCs. Subset in this sample: CD45RA+ positively selected. The receptors were sampled from a young man in good health. Some clones in this sample may be carry-over from other donors' samples.

The chain is built from TRBV11-1 and TRBJ2-1; D gene unclear. Germline CDR1 SGHAT, CDR2 FQDESV (reference sequence). Trimming cost V 8 bases and J 0 bases, with 11 bases left between them. The CDR3 consists of 14 residues. Written as DNA, the CDR3 is TGTGCCAGCGGAGTCCCTTCCTCCTACAATGAGCAGTTCTTC. Protein: CASGVPSSYNEQFF.

V is TRBV28 and J is TRBJ1-1, with no clear D. Trimming shortened V by 7 bases and J by 0 bases, and 12 bases separated the two germline ends. The CDR3 sequence is 14 residues long. Germline V gene data show CDR1 as MDHEN and CDR2 as SYDVKM. CDR3 DNA: TGTGCCAGCATTGGAGCTACCCTGAACACTGAAGCTTTCTTT. Its translation: CASIGATLNTEAFF.

The J gene is TRBJ1-2, the V gene TRBV7-3, with D perhaps matching TRBD1 (5 bases). CDR1 is SGHTA, CDR2 FQGTGA, per germline. The CDR3 loop spans 15 amino acids. V gave up 5 bases and J gave up 7 bases, with 20 bases separating them. CDR3 DNA: TGTGCCAGCAGCCTTACCGGGACTAGCTCGTCTGGCTACACCTTC. This gives the protein CASSLTGTSSSGYTF.

The rearrangement links TRBV5-1 to TRBJ2-1; maybe TRBD2 (6 bases). Germline V gene lookup returns CDR1 SGHRS and CDR2 YFSETQ. The ends were cut back, 1 base at V and 2 bases at J, with 13 bases in the middle. The CDR3 loop spans 16 amino acids. CDR3 bases: TGCGCCAGCAGCTTGCGGGGGAAACGAGCCTACAATGAGCAGTTCTTC. Amino acids: CASSLRGKRAYNEQFF. Looking up the rest from reference TRBV5-1 and TRBJ2-1 gives the full variable domain: KAGVTQTPRYLIKTRGQQVTLSCSPISGHRSVSWYQQTPGQGLQFLFEYFSETQRNKGNFPGRFSGRQFSNSRSEMNVSTLELGDSALYLCASSLRGKRAYNEQFFGPGTRLTVL.

The gene calls are TRBV5-1 and TRBJ1-3; no clear D gene. CDR1 is SGHRS and CDR2 is YFSETQ in the germline V gene. The CDR3 spans 13 residues. The germline V and J ends were trimmed by 6 bases and 2 bases, with 9 bases remaining between them. CDR3 sequence (DNA): TGCGCCAGCACAAGGGAACCTGGAAACACCATATATTTT. This encodes CASTREPGNTIYF.

The gene calls are TRBV6-7 and TRBJ1-3; D remains ambiguous. TRBV6-7 is labeled an ORF, and its function is uncertain. The CDR3 is 12 amino acids. Trimming left V 4 bases short and J 5 bases short, with 6 bases between. The CDR3 bases are TGTGCCAGCAGTTTGGAGAGAAACACCATATATTTT. This codes for CASSLERNTIYF.

The gene calls are TRBV4-1 and TRBJ2-7; TRBD2 aligns across 8 bases. The CDR3 consists of 13 residues. The V gene's germline CDR1 is MGHRA and CDR2 YSYEKL. J lost 5 bases, V lost 4 bases, and 4 bases had no gene match. The chain's CDR3 is CASSRNSGNEQYF. The CDR3 DNA follows: TGCGCCAGCAGCCGAAATAGCGGGAACGAGCAGTACTTC.

Comment on this clone: The same CDR3 also results from other DNA sequences found in this sample. The J gene is TRBJ2-5, the V gene TRBV5-1; D possibly corresponds to TRBD1 (6 bases). Trimming shortened V by 0 bases and J by 7 bases, and 7 bases separated the two germline ends. The V gene's germline CDR1 is SGHRS and CDR2 YFSETQ. This CDR3 has 12 residues. The CDR3 here is CASSLARGTQYF. As DNA, the CDR3 is TGCGCCAGCAGCTTGGCCAGGGGGACCCAGTACTTC.

Points on this clone: This CDR3 is also generated by other DNA sequences in the sample. This chain connects TRBV9 to TRBJ1-1, with 9 bases identical to TRBD1. Germline V gives CDR1 SGDLS, CDR2 YYNGEE. J was trimmed by 5 bases and V by 1 base; bases with no gene match: 3. The CDR3 loop spans 14 amino acids. The CDR3 region has the DNA TGTGCCAGCAGCGTAACAGGGGGCTGGACTGAAGCTTTCTTT. The encoded protein is CASSVTGGWTEAFF.

The chain couples TRBV5-6 to TRBJ2-1; TRBD2 matches at 9 bases. CDR3 size: 15 residues. V shed 1 base and J 10 bases; nucleotides not matched to a gene: 9. Germline assignment: CDR1 SGHDT and CDR2 YYEEEE. In nucleotides, the CDR3 is TGTGCCAGCAGCTTGAGTCTAGCGGGACCTAGAGAGCAGTTCTTC. Translating gives CASSLSLAGPREQFF.

The chain links TRBV7-8 to TRBJ2-7, with TRBD2 as a possible D gene (6 bases). Germline CDR1 and CDR2: SGHVS and FQNEAQ. Trimming pared 5 bases from V and 4 bases from J, leaving 21 bases between. The CDR3 is made up of 16 amino acids. Here the CDR3 DNA reads TGTGCCAGCAGCCCACGTCGCTCGGGGGACGGATACGAGCAGTACTTC. Amino acid sequence: CASSPRRSGDGYEQYF.

V and J are TRBV19 and TRBJ2-7; a weak D match, TRBD2 (7 bases). Per the germline V gene, CDR1 is LNHDA and CDR2 is SQIVND (reference sequence). CDR3 size: 16 residues. Trimming shortened V by 5 bases and J by 1 base, and 18 bases separated the two germline ends. CDR3 bases: TGTGCCAGTAGTGCCCGGAGGGGGGGACATTCCTACGAGCAGTACTTC. As protein: CASSARRGGHSYEQYF.

V gene TRBV4-1 combines with J gene TRBJ1-5; tentative D call: TRBD1 (5 bases). This CDR3 has 14 amino acids. Per germline, CDR1 MGHRA and CDR2 YSYEKL. V was pared by 2 bases and J by 8 bases, with 13 bases between. The CDR3 DNA sequence: TGCGCCAGCAGCCAACCGGGACGGTCCGAGCCCCAGCATTTT. Translation gives CASSQPGRSEPQHF.

As to this clone: Other nucleotide sequences from this sample produce the same CDR3. This rearrangement joins TRBV21-1 to TRBJ2-5. TRBV21-1 is deemed a pseudogene. The CDR3 is made up of 13 amino acids. CDR3 region: CASSKTGKETQYF. CDR3 DNA sequence: TGTGCCAGCAGCAAGACTGGGAAAGAGACCCAGTACTTC.

V gene TRBV27 combines with J gene TRBJ2-6; D gene uncertain. Looked up from germline, CDR1 is MNHEY and CDR2 is SMNVEV (reference sequence). V shed 8 bases and J shed 0 bases, with 20 bases lying between them. This CDR3 has 18 residues. CDR3: CASGPGREIVSGANVLTF. The DNA for the CDR3 is TGTGCCAGCGGACCGGGCCGAGAAATCGTCTCTGGGGCCAACGTCCTGACTTTC.

The CDR3 nucleotides read TGTGCCACGGGGACAGGGATCTATGGCTACACCTTC. Residues: CATGTGIYGYTF. This chain connects TRBV28 to TRBJ1-2; 9 bases line up with TRBD1. This CDR3 is 12 amino acids long. Trimming took 10 bases from V and 4 from J; bases not matched to a gene: 4. Germline loops: CDR1 MDHEN, CDR2 SYDVKM.

The chain recombines TRBV7-3 with TRBJ2-3; weak D call: TRBD2 (6 bases). The CDR3 extends over 15 amino acids. V lost 5 bases and J 0 bases, leaving 12 bases between the germline ends. The V gene's germline CDR1 is SGHTA and CDR2 FQGTGA. The CDR3: CASSPASGSTDTQYF. The CDR3 nucleotides read TGTGCCAGCAGCCCGGCCAGCGGGAGCACAGATACGCAGTATTTT.

This chain uses TRBV4-1 with TRBJ2-7, with D perhaps given as TRBD1 or TRBD2 (5 bases each). Germline CDR1 and CDR2: MGHRA and YSYEKL. This CDR3 region has 15 residues. V was trimmed by 1 base and J by 3 bases, leaving 13 bases between them. CDR3 residues: CASSQGRGALYEQYF. As DNA, the CDR3 is TGCGCCAGCAGCCAAGGACGAGGGGCCCTCTACGAGCAGTACTTC.

The V and J genes are TRBV27 and TRBJ1-2, with D unclear. V was cut by 2 bases and J by 2 bases, with 6 bases left in between. This CDR3 contains 13 residues. CDR1 is MNHEY and CDR2 is SMNVEV in the germline V gene (reference sequence). CDR3 coding DNA: TGTGCCAGCAGTTTAGAGGGAAACTATGGCTACACCTTC. It specifies CASSLEGNYGYTF.

This clone has a single count. The CDR3 spells CASYKPGGGYTF. The CDR3 nucleotides read TGTGCCAGCTATAAACCAGGGGGCGGCTACACCTTC. The V gene is TRBV5-4, the J gene TRBJ1-2; 8 bases line up with TRBD1. In germline, CDR1 is SGHNT, CDR2 YYREEE (reference sequence). Losses at the gene ends were 7 bases for V and 8 bases for J; bases not matched to a gene: 7. The CDR3 is 12 amino acids. Full variable domain (outside the CDR3, taken from reference TRBV5-4 and TRBJ1-2): ETGVTQSPTHLIKTRGQQVTLRCSSQSGHNTVSWYQQALGQGPQFIFQYYREEENGRGNFPPRFSGLQFPNYSSELNVNALELDDSALYLCASYKPGGGYTFGSGTRLTVV.

The chain uses TRBV6-6 and TRBJ1-1, with D possibly TRBD1 on 6 matching bases. There are 11 residues in the CDR3. Germline loops: CDR1 MNHNY, CDR2 SVGAGI (reference sequence). V lost 5 bases to trimming and J lost 10 bases, with 11 bases between them. The CDR3 nucleotides read TGTGCCAGCAGTCAACAGGGTAGAGCTTTCTTT. Translating it yields CASSQQGRAFF.